Presented here are 11 T cell receptor beta chains from one specimen sequenced in a study of liver allograft versus peripheral blood T cells. Overall study context: Peripheral blood of the recipients supplied T cell receptor repertoires that were compared with those in transplanted livers.

TCRdb independently ran MiXCR on the reads; one entry per CDR3 protein. The table records 2,500 to 3,000 distinct CDR3 sequences, 19% of them present only once. The receptors come from a human patient who had a liver transplant. Some T cells may have originated in the graft donor.

By share, this clonotype counts as medium-sized (0.01 to 0.1%). CDR3 in amino acids: CASSILVGQSMNTEAFF. CDR3 coding DNA: TGTGCCAGTAGTATTTTGGTAGGACAGAGCATGAACACTGAAGCTTTCTTT. The V gene is TRBV19, the J gene TRBJ1-1, with D perhaps TRBD1 (6 bases). V gave up 3 bases and J gave up 0 bases, with 17 bases separating them. Germline-derived CDR1 and CDR2 are LNHDA and SQIVND (reference sequence). The CDR3 has 17 amino acids. Using reference TRBV19 and TRBJ1-1 for the parts outside the CDR3, the full variable domain is DGGITQSPKYLFRKEGQNVTLSCEQNLNHDAMYWYRQDPGQGLRLIYYSQIVNDFQKGDIAEGYSVSREKKESFPLTVTSAQKNPTAFYLCASSILVGQSMNTEAFFGQGTRLTVV.

By sample share, this clonotype is large. The J gene is TRBJ1-2, the V gene TRBV6-1; D possibly corresponds to TRBD1 (6 bases). CDR1 is MNHNS, CDR2 SASEGT, per germline. This CDR3 is 13 amino acids long. With 4 bases removed from V and 5 bases from J, the gap between germline ends came to 11 bases. The CDR3 nucleotides are TGTGCCAGCAGTGGACAGGAATGGTATGGCTACACCTTC. Protein product: CASSGQEWYGYTF.

This clonotype is medium-sized by share. CDR3 bases: TGTGCCAGCTCAACCGAGCGGGGGGGCACAGATACGCAGTATTTT. The encoded protein is CASSTERGGTDTQYF. The chain combines TRBV19 with TRBJ2-3, with 9 bases matching TRBD2. Germline V gene lookup returns CDR1 LNHDA and CDR2 SQIVND (reference sequence). With V trimmed by 9 bases and J by 1 base, 8 bases remained unmatched. CDR3 size: 15 residues.

This chain connects TRBV30 to TRBJ2-7; TRBD1 matches at 7 bases. Germline assignment: CDR1 GTSNPN and CDR2 SVGIG (reference sequence). V lost 1 base, J lost 2 bases, and 5 bases stayed unmatched. The CDR3 length is 14 residues. CDR3 residues: CAWSGFGTAYEQYF. In DNA, the CDR3 is TGTGCCTGGAGTGGTTTTGGGACAGCCTACGAGCAGTACTTC.

V gene TRBV10-1 combines with J gene TRBJ2-7; D not certain. V lost 3 bases and J lost 4, with 4 bases in between. The CDR3 length is 11 residues. Per the germline V gene, CDR1 is WNHNN and CDR2 is SYGVQD (reference sequence). CDR3: CASSDGYEQYF. The CDR3 DNA sequence: TGCGCCAGCAGTGATGGATACGAGCAGTACTTC.

The sample holds a few counts of this clonotype. The CDR3 reads CASSLILQLEQYF. DNA of the CDR3: TGTGCCAGCAGTTTAATCCTCCAATTGGAGCAGTACTTC. This chain joins TRBV28 and TRBJ2-7; D unresolved. V was shortened by 2 bases and J by 7 bases, with 12 bases between the two germline ends. The CDR3 runs 13 residues. The germline V gene encodes CDR1 MDHEN and CDR2 SYDVKM.

By share, this clonotype counts as medium-sized. This sequence joins TRBV6-6 and TRBJ2-2; 7 bases agree with TRBD1. Germline CDR1 MNHNY, CDR2 SVGAGI (reference sequence). There are 13 residues in the CDR3. With V trimmed by 4 bases and J by 6 bases, 2 bases remained unmatched. The DNA of the CDR3 is TGTGCCAGCAGTTTCGGGACAGCCGGGGAGCTGTTTTTT. Amino acid sequence: CASSFGTAGELFF.

The chain uses TRBV12-3 or TRBV12-4 and TRBJ1-5; D unresolved. There are 14 residues in the CDR3. Trimming took 1 base from V and 2 from J, leaving 6 bases between them. The chain's CDR3 is CASSLVQGNQPQHF. CDR3 sequence (DNA): TGTGCCAGCAGTTTAGTTCAGGGCAATCAGCCCCAGCATTTT.

Worth noting for this clonotype: This likely reflects a read error, since a far larger clone is one base away. This chain links TRBV10-3 with TRBJ2-1, with 7 nucleotides matching TRBD1. Germline V gives CDR1 ENHRY, CDR2 SYGVKD. The CDR3 runs to 14 residues. V was pared by 4 bases and J by 3 bases, with 3 bases of the junction left unmatched. DNA of the CDR3: TGTGCCATCAGTGGACAGGGTGACTACAATGAGCAGTTCTTC. As protein: CAISGQGDYNEQFF.

This clonotype has only a few counts. The rearrangement links TRBV9 to TRBJ1-5; D perhaps matches TRBD1 (6 bases). Germline-derived CDR1 and CDR2 are SGDLS and YYNGEE. The CDR3 runs 15 residues. V shed 4 bases and J shed 3 bases, with 14 bases lying between them. CDR3 protein: CASSPSSGVNQPQHF. Here the CDR3 DNA reads TGTGCCAGCAGCCCATCGTCAGGGGTCAATCAGCCCCAGCATTTT.

This clonotype is labeled medium-sized. The chain carries TRBV19 and TRBJ2-7, with D perhaps matching TRBD2 (6 bases). In germline, CDR1 is LNHDA, CDR2 SQIVND (reference sequence). The CDR3 is 14 residues long. The germline V and J ends were trimmed by 1 base and 3 bases, with 10 bases remaining between them. The chain's CDR3 is CASSIAGAHYEQYF. In DNA form, the CDR3 reads TGTGCCAGTAGTATAGCGGGAGCTCACTACGAGCAGTACTTC.